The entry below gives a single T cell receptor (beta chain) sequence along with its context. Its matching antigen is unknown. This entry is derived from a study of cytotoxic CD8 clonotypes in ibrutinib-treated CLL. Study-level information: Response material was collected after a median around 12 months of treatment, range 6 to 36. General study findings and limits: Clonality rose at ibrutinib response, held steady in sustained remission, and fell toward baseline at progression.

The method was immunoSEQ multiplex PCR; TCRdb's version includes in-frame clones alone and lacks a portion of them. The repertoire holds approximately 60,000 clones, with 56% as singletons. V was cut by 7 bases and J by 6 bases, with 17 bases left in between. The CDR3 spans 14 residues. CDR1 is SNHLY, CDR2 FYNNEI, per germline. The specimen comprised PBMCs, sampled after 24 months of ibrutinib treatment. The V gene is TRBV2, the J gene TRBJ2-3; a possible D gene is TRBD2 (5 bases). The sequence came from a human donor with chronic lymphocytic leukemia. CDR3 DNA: TGTGCCAGCAAGCAGGAACAGAGCGGCGATACGCAGTATTTT. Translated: CASKQEQSGDTQYF.